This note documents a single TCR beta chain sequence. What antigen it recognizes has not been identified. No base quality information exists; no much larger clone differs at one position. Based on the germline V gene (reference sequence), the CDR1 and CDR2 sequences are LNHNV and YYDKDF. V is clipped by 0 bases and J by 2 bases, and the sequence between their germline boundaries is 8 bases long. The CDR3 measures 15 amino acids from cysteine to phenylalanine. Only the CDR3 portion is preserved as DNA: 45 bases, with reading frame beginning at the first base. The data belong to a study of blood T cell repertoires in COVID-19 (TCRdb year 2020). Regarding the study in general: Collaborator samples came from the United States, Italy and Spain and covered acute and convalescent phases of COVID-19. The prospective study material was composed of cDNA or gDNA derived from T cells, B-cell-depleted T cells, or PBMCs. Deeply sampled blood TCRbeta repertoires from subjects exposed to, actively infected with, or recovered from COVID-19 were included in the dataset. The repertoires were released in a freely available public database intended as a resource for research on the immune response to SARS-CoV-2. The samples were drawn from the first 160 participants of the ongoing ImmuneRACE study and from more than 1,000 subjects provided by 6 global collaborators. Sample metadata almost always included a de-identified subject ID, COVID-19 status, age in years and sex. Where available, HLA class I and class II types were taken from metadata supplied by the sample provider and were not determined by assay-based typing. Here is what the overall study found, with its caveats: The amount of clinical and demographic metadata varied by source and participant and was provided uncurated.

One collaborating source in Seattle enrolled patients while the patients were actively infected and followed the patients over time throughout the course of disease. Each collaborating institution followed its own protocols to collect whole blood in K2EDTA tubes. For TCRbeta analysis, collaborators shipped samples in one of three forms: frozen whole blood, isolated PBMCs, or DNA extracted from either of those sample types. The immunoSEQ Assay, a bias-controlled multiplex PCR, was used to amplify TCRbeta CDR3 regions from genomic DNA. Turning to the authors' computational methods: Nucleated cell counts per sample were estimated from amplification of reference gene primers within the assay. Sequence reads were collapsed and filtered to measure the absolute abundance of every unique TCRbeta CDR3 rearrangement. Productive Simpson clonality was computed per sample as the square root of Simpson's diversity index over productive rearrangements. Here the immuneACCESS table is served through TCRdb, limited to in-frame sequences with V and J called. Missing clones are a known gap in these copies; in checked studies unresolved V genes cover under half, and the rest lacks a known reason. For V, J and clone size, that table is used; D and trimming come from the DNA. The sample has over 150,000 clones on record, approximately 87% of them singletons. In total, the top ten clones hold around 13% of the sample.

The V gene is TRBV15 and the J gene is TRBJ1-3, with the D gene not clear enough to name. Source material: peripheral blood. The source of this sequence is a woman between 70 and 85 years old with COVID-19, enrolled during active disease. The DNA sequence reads TGTGCCACCAGCAGAGATAGAGTCGCTGGAAACACCATATATTTT. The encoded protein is CATSRDRVAGNTIYF.